This record concerns one T cell receptor beta chain sequence. Antigen unknown. The entry originates in a study of T cell responses to AZD1222 COVID-19 vaccine. Broader study findings: Unmutated variant regions are reportedly targeted by nearly half of spike-specific TCRs. Baseline seropositives among AZD1222 recipients totaled only five to seven.

The repertoire was sequenced with immunoSEQ multiplex PCR; TCRdb's copy has only in-frame clones and lacks some. The profile shows under 150,000 clones, 90% of them singletons. The sequence was obtained from an adult in good health. Sequenced material: peripheral blood, taken on day 0 of AZD1222 vaccination.

The CDR3 spells CASSSGFRAHNEQFF. CDR3 DNA sequence: TGTGCCAGCAGCTCGGGATTTAGGGCCCACAATGAGCAGTTCTTC. This rearrangement joins TRBV7-2 to TRBJ2-1; D is perhaps TRBD2 (5 bases). The CDR3 sequence is 15 residues long. V was pared by 4 bases and J by 5 bases, with 15 bases between. The germline gives CDR1 SGHTA, CDR2 FQGNSA.